These 15 T cell receptor beta chains came from one sample sequenced in a study of tumor and adjacent non-tumor tissue in lung cancer. RNA was extracted from bulk tissue without any cell sorting. TCRbeta libraries were built with three rounds of nested PCR, modified from ARM-PCR. TCRdb independently ran MiXCR on the multiplex PCR reads; one entry per CDR3 protein. The sample contains about 68,000 distinct CDR3 sequences, 60% of which appear only once. The material sequenced was lung tumor tissue. Receptors originate from a man aged 50-60 years with non-small cell lung cancer.

About this clonotype itself: At one end the junction does not follow the germline gene, possibly because of a read error. The chain uses TRBV11-2 and TRBJ2-3; D tentatively reads TRBD1 or TRBD2 (6 bases each). The germline CDR1 and CDR2 sequences are SGHAT and FQNNGV. This CDR3 contains 16 residues. CDR3 loop: CAGSLGGLSSTHMQYF. The CDR3 nucleotides are TGTGCCGGCAGCTTAGGGGGGTTATCTAGCACACATATGCAGTATTTT.

The rearrangement joins TRBV11-2 to TRBJ1-6; the D is unclear. Germline CDR1 is SGHAT and CDR2 is FQNNGV. This CDR3 is 13 amino acids long. CDR3 sequence reads: CATSFTPDSPLHF. The CDR3 coding sequence is TGTGCTACCAGCTTTACACCCGATTCACCCCTCCACTTT.

J is TRBJ1-5 and V is TRBV6-1; D gene uncertain. V gave up 1 base and J gave up 1 base, with 17 bases separating them. Per the germline V gene, CDR1 is MNHNS and CDR2 is SASEGT. The CDR3 sequence is 18 residues long. CDR3 in amino acids: CASSEGTAGIGSNQPQHF. Here the CDR3 DNA reads TGTGCCAGCAGTGAAGGGACGGCGGGCATAGGAAGCAATCAGCCCCAGCATTTT.

By share of the sample, this clonotype is medium-sized. This chain connects TRBV6-2 or TRBV6-3 to TRBJ1-5; D remains ambiguous. CDR3 size: 15 residues. Per germline, CDR1 MNHEY and CDR2 SVGEGT. Trimming cost V 4 bases and J 4 bases, with 14 bases left between them. The CDR3 spells CASSLGLRENQPQHF. The CDR3 nucleotides are TGTGCCAGCAGTTTAGGACTCCGGGAGAATCAGCCCCAGCATTTT.

DNA for the CDR3: TGTGCCAGCAGCTTAGAAGACAGGGGTACTGAGGTTTTCTTT. Encoded protein: CASSLEDRGTEVFF. The chain carries TRBV11-2 and TRBJ1-1; 8 bases are shared with TRBD1. After removal of 0 bases from V and 13 bases from J, the junction contained 10 bases not matched to a gene. Per germline, CDR1 SGHAT and CDR2 FQNNGV. The length of the CDR3 is 14 residues. The full variable domain, rest sourced from reference TRBV11-2 and TRBJ1-1, is EAGVAQSPRYKIIEKRQSVAFWCNPISGHATLYWYQQILGQGPKLLIQFQNNGVVDDSQLPKDRFSAERLKGVDSTLKIQPAKLEDSAVYLCASSLEDRGTEVFFGQGTRLTVV.

The chain carries TRBV20-1 and TRBJ2-7; D assignment may be TRBD1 or TRBD2 (5 bases each). Germline CDR1 DFQATT, CDR2 SNEGSKA (reference sequence). This CDR3 comprises 13 residues. V lost 5 bases and J 3 bases, leaving 14 bases between the germline ends. The CDR3 loop is CSAWDGHLYEQYF. The CDR3 region has the DNA TGCAGTGCTTGGGACGGTCACCTCTACGAGCAGTACTTC.

By share of the sample, this clonotype is medium-sized. This chain joins TRBV11-2 and TRBJ2-3, with 7 bases that match TRBD1. V dropped 5 bases and J dropped 6; count of bases not matched to a gene: 2. The CDR3 length is 12 residues. Germline CDR1 reads SGHAT; CDR2 reads FQNNGV. This CDR3 is CASSQGVDTQYF. CDR3 nucleotide sequence: TGTGCCAGCAGCCAGGGGGTGGATACGCAGTATTTT.

The chain links TRBV20-1 to TRBJ2-7; TRBD2 aligns across 12 bases. The V and J ends lost 2 bases and 6 bases, in that order; junction bases with no gene match: 5. The CDR3 length is 14 residues. CDR1 and CDR2 (germline): DFQATT, SNEGSKA (reference sequence). CDR3 nucleotides: TGCAGTGCTAGATCCCCTAGCGGGAGGGCCGAGCAGTACTTC. It yields the protein CSARSPSGRAEQYF.

As to this clonotype: Given a much more abundant clone one base away, this may be a read error. V gene TRBV6-1 combines with J gene TRBJ1-6, with 7 nucleotides matching TRBD1. Germline CDR1 and CDR2: MNHNS and SASEGT. The CDR3 runs 18 residues. V gave up 4 bases and J gave up 10 bases; unmatched junction bases: 19. The CDR3 sequence: CASSGHRFTGARGSPLHF. The CDR3 DNA is TGTGCCAGCAGTGGACATAGATTTACAGGGGCACGGGGGTCACCCCTCCACTTT.

The chain links TRBV7-8 to TRBJ1-2; 7 nucleotides align to TRBD1. Looked up from germline, CDR1 is SGHVS and CDR2 is FQNEAQ. The CDR3 loop spans 13 amino acids. V lost 4 bases to trimming and J lost 8 bases; unmatched junction nucleotides: 7. The chain's CDR3 is CASSSGTVFGYTF. For the CDR3, the DNA is TGTGCCAGCAGCTCCGGGACAGTCTTCGGCTACACCTTC.

As regards this clonotype: A junction end diverges from the germline sequence, so it may reflect a read error. The gene calls are TRBV7-9 and TRBJ1-6; D may be TRBD1 (6 bases). This CDR3 comprises 15 residues. In germline, CDR1 is SEHNR, CDR2 FQNEAQ (reference sequence). CDR3 loop: CANSIYRDYNSPLHF. CDR3 DNA: TGTGCCAACAGCATTTACAGGGATTATAATTCACCCCTCCACTTT.

This clonotype came up once. As the CDR3 is not closed by the conserved phenylalanine or tryptophan, this likely results from a read error. V is TRBV29-1 and J is TRBJ2-6; perhaps TRBD1 as D (5 bases). The germline CDR1 and CDR2 sequences are SQVTM and ANQGSEA. The CDR3 consists of 17 residues. CDR3 in amino acids: CSVSTRTDSSGANVLTL. CDR3 nucleotides: TGCAGCGTTTCGACCCGGACGGATAGCTCTGGGGCCAATGTCCTGACTCTC.

On this clonotype itself: A read error may be the cause here, since a much bigger clone is one base away. This chain uses TRBV7-9 with TRBJ2-5; possibly TRBD2 for D (5 bases). CDR1 SEHNR and CDR2 FQNEAQ come from the germline V gene (reference sequence). CDR3 length: 15 residues. CDR3 in DNA: TGTGCCAGCAGCTTATATGCTAGCCGTGAGGAGACCCAGCACTTC. It yields the protein CASSLYASREETQHF.

On this clonotype itself: This may stem from a read error, because a much larger clone lies one nucleotide away. This sequence joins TRBV5-4 and TRBJ1-1; D is possibly TRBD1 (5 bases). The CDR3 loop spans 15 amino acids. The V gene's germline CDR1 is SGHNT and CDR2 YYREEE (reference sequence). For the CDR3, the DNA is TGTGCCGGCAGCTTGACAACGACAGTGAACACTGAAGCTTTCTTT. This codes for CAGSLTTTVNTEAFF.

V gene TRBV12-3 or TRBV12-4 combines with J gene TRBJ1-1; D is possibly TRBD1 (6 bases). This CDR3 is 14 amino acids long. Trimming shortened V by 8 bases and J by 1 base, and 14 bases separated the two germline ends. The CDR3 sequence is CASLPGHQNTEAFF. CDR3 sequence (DNA): TGTGCCAGCCTACCGGGACACCAGAACACTGAAGCTTTCTTT.